This T cell receptor (beta chain) appears in the sequencing data of a study of shared clonotypes between healthy human individuals. Study-wide points: Compared with memory subsets, naive subsets generally had larger estimated richness. Unshared clonotypes carried lower generation probabilities than those common to all four donors.

This clone appeared once. Antigen: not known. Method: immunoSEQ multiplex PCR; TCRdb's copy keeps in-frame clones and lacks some. The data hold about 680,000 clones, with roughly 73% observed a single time. Germline CDR1 is MNHNY and CDR2 is SVGAGI (reference sequence). V was clipped by 2 bases and J by 9 bases; unmatched bases: 10. The CDR3 consists of 15 residues. This clonotype was sampled from a young woman in good health. Sequenced material: memory CD4+ T cells sorted from blood. Subset given: CD45RA-negative fraction. The chain employs TRBV6-6 and TRBJ2-1; 7 bases align to TRBD2. The CDR3 loop is CASSYQLAGASEQFF. CDR3 DNA: TGTGCCAGCAGTTACCAATTAGCGGGTGCCAGTGAGCAGTTCTTC.